These T cell receptor beta chains were read from a single sample in a study of blood T cells in healthy people across ages. TCRdb re-analysed the 5' RACE reads in MiXCR, keeping a single row per CDR3 protein. The repertoire has some 1.7 million distinct CDR3 sequences, about 28% of them found once; the top ten carry more than 6%. Material for sequencing was blood. Receptors were obtained from a woman in her twenties or thirties in good health. The CDR3 runs from the conserved cysteine through the conserved F or W. The order of the fields is V gene, D gene, J gene, clone size, CDR3 protein, CDR3 DNA. A D gene is named only where the DNA matches it firmly. Some rows mark clone size as missing; the rest say once, few, many or name a class of expanded clone.

TRBV5-1,-,TRBJ2-7,-,CASSPNSVSYNEQYF,TGCGCCAGCAGCCCCAACTCCGTATCCTACAATGAGCAGTACTTC
TRBV28,TRBD2,TRBJ2-5,many,CASSLPSGGQETQYF,TGTGCCAGCAGTTTACCTAGCGGGGGTCAAGAGACCCAGTACTTC
TRBV5-5,-,TRBJ2-7,many,CASTLLAGSREQYF,TGTGCCAGCACATTACTAGCCGGGTCTCGCGAGCAGTACTTC
TRBV21-1,-,TRBJ2-5,-,CASSKAPQRGDQETQYF,TGTGCCAGCAGCAAAGCGCCTCAGCGGGGGGACCAAGAGACCCAGTACTTC
TRBV7-2,-,TRBJ1-1,-,CASSLAAWGNTEAFF,TGTGCCAGCAGCTTAGCGGCGTGGGGGAACACTGAAGCTTTCTTT
TRBV7-3,-,TRBJ1-1,-,CASSLSGGPNTEAFF,TGTGCCAGCAGCCTAAGTGGGGGTCCGAACACTGAAGCTTTCTTT
TRBV20-1,-,TRBJ2-7,few,CSAKDRLTYEQYF,TGCAGTGCTAAAGACAGGTTAACCTACGAGCAGTACTTC
TRBV6-2/TRBV6-3,TRBD1,TRBJ1-1,few,CASSTGGFTEAFF,TGTGCCAGCAGTACAGGGGGATTTACTGAAGCTTTCTTT
TRBV11-2,-,TRBJ1-2,-,CASSLERQAYGYTF,TGTGCCAGCAGCTTGGAACGACAAGCCTATGGCTACACCTTC
TRBV28,-,TRBJ2-7,-,CAGGGTGQEQYF,TGTGCCGGCGGGGGGACAGGACAAGAGCAGTACTTC
TRBV24-1,-,TRBJ2-5,few,CATSVIAATKNQETQYF,TGTGCCACCAGCGTGATAGCGGCTACAAAGAACCAAGAGACCCAGTACTTC
TRBV20-1,-,TRBJ2-5,-,CSTRRRESEETQYF,TGCAGTACTAGGCGAAGGGAGTCTGAAGAGACCCAGTACTTC
TRBV2,TRBD2,TRBJ2-5,-,CASSQWGSGGTETQYF,TGTGCCAGCAGCCAATGGGGTAGCGGGGGGACAGAGACCCAGTACTTC
TRBV29-1,-,TRBJ1-2,-,CSVDYPGDGYTF,TGCAGCGTTGACTACCCAGGGGACGGCTACACCTTC
TRBV18,-,TRBJ2-5,few,CASTPRRVGEETQYF,TGTGCCAGCACCCCTAGGCGGGTCGGAGAAGAGACCCAGTACTTC
TRBV5-5,-,TRBJ1-2,few,CASSLRQPRQGYGYTF,TGTGCCAGCAGCTTGAGGCAGCCAAGGCAAGGATATGGCTACACCTTC
TRBV4-1,TRBD1,TRBJ2-7,-,CTSAIPGQDSYEQYF,TGCACCAGTGCGATACCGGGACAGGACTCCTACGAGCAGTACTTC
TRBV20-1,TRBD2,TRBJ2-3,few,CSARPASGSIPLTDTQYF,TGCAGTGCTAGACCGGCTAGCGGGTCTATACCACTCACAGATACGCAGTATTTT
TRBV20-1,-,TRBJ1-5,many,CSARVNSNQPQHF,TGCAGTGCTAGAGTGAATAGCAATCAGCCCCAGCATTTT
TRBV6-5,-,TRBJ1-1,few,CASRRDSGGRAFF,TGTGCCAGCAGACGCGATTCTGGGGGGAGAGCTTTCTTT
TRBV6-4,-,TRBJ2-3,many,CASSDGTVPDTQYF,TGTGCCAGCAGTGACGGGACGGTCCCGGATACGCAGTATTTT
TRBV20-1,-,TRBJ2-1,-,CSASQRVGGTQFF,TGCAGTGCGAGCCAGCGAGTGGGCGGGACCCAGTTCTTC
TRBV25-1,-,TRBJ2-1,few,CASSERDGPKVQQFF,TGTGCCAGCAGTGAAAGGGATGGGCCTAAGGTCCAGCAGTTCTTC
TRBV12-3/TRBV12-4,-,TRBJ1-1,few,CASLRAGGTEAFF,TGTGCCAGCCTTCGGGCAGGCGGCACTGAAGCTTTCTTT
TRBV3-1,TRBD1,TRBJ2-3,few,CASSRETGGNTQYF,TGTGCCAGCAGCCGAGAGACAGGGGGCAACACGCAGTATTTT
TRBV28,TRBD1,TRBJ1-5,-,CASSSRQGSQPQHF,TGTGCCAGCAGTTCCCGACAGGGGAGTCAGCCCCAGCATTTT
TRBV6-5,-,TRBJ1-6,few,CASSLRQASSPLHF,TGTGCCAGCAGTCTGCGACAGGCATCCTCACCCCTCCACTTT
TRBV28,-,TRBJ1-2,-,CASSLRQTITYGYTF,TGTGCCAGCAGTTTGAGACAGACGATAACCTATGGCTACACCTTC
TRBV20-1,TRBD1,TRBJ2-7,many,CSARVPGTAYEQYF,TGCAGTGCTAGAGTACCGGGGACAGCCTACGAGCAGTACTTC
TRBV12-3/TRBV12-4,-,TRBJ1-6,many,CASSRRRAPNSPLHF,TGTGCCAGCAGCCGACGCCGGGCCCCGAATTCACCCCTCCACTTT
TRBV12-3/TRBV12-4,-,TRBJ1-3,few,CASSRGRSVSGNTIYF,TGTGCCAGCAGTAGGGGTCGTTCAGTCTCTGGAAACACCATATATTTT
TRBV9,-,TRBJ1-4,-,CASSVASQGTNEKLFF,TGTGCCAGCAGCGTAGCGTCCCAGGGAACTAATGAAAAACTGTTTTTT